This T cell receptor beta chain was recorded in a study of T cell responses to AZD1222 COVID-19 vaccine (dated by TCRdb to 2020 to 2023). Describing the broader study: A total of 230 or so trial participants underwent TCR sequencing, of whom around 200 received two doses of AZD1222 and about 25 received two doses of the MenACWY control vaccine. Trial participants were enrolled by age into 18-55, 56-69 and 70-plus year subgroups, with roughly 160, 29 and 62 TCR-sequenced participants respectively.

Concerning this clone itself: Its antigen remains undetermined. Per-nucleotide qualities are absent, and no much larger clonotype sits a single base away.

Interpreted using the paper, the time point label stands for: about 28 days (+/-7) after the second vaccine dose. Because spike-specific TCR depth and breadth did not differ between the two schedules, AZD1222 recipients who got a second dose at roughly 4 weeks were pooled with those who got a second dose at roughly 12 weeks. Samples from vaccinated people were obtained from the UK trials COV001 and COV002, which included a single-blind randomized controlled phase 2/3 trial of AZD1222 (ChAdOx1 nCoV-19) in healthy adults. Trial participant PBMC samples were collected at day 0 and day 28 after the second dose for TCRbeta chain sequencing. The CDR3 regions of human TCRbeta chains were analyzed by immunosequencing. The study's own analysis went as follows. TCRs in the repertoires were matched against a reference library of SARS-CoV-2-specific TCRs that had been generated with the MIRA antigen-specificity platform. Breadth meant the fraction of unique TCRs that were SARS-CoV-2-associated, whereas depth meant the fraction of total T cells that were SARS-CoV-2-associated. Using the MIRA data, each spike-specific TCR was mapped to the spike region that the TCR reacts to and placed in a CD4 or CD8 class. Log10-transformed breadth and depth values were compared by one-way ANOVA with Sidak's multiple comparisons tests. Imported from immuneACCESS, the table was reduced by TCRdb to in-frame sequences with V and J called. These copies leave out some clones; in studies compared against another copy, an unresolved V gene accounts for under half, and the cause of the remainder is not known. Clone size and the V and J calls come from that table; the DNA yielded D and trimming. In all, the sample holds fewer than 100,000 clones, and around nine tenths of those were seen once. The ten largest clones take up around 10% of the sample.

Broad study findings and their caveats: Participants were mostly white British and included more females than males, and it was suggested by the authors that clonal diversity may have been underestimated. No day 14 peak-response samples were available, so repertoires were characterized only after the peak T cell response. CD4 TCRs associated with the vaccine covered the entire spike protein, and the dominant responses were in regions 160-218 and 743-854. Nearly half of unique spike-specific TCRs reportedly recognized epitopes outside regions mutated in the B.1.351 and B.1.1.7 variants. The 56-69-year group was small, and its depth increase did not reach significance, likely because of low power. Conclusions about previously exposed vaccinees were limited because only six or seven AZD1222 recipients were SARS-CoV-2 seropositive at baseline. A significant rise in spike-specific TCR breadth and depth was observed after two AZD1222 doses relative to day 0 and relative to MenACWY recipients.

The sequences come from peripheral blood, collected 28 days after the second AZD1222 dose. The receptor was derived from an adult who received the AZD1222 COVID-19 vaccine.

The CDR3 is CAWSPSADTQYF. The DNA sequence reads TGTGCCTGGAGTCCCTCAGCAGATACGCAGTATTTT. This receptor chain uses TRBV30 and TRBJ2-3, with no confidently assigned D gene. From the cysteine through the phenylalanine, the CDR3 covers 12 amino acids. CDR3 DNA only is kept here, 36 bases in frame from base 1. Via the germline V gene (reference sequence), CDR1 is GTSNPN and CDR2 SVGIG. V sheds 2 bases and J sheds 4 bases, leaving 7 bases between their ends.